Listed below are T cell receptor beta chains from one sample, sequenced in a study of cytomegalovirus exposure and HLA in healthy donors. Assay used: immunoSEQ multiplex PCR; TCRdb lists only in-frame clones, some missing. The table includes hundreds of thousands of clones, roughly 90% detected once. The sequencing sample was made of PBMCs. The receptor set was obtained from a woman aged 18 to 35 in good health and CMV-seronegative. Both conserved end residues are part of each CDR3. The order of the fields is V gene, clone size, D gene, J gene, CDR3 protein, CDR3 DNA. D genes are given only for firm matches. Not every row has a clone size; where given, it reads once, few, many or a size class.

V: TRBV5-1
size: once
D: -
J: TRBJ2-5
CDR3: CASSRGSGTQYF
DNA: TGCGCCAGCAGCCGCGGCTCCGGGACCCAGTACTTC

V: TRBV10-3
size: -
D: -
J: TRBJ1-6
CDR3: CAISGGAGLVSSPYNSPLHF
DNA: TGTGCCATCAGTGGTGGGGCTGGGTTAGTAAGTTCCCCCTATAATTCCCCCCTCCACTTT

V: TRBV7-9
size: -
D: -
J: TRBJ1-5
CDR3: CASSLGQLNNQPQHF
DNA: TGTGCCAGCAGCTTAGGACAGTTAAACAATCAGCCCCAGCATTTT

V: TRBV5-1
size: -
D: -
J: TRBJ1-3
CDR3: CASSSTGSGNTIYF
DNA: TGCGCCAGCAGCTCAACAGGGTCTGGAAACACCATATATTTT

V: TRBV30
size: -
D: -
J: TRBJ1-5
CDR3: CAWSQTGNQPQHF
DNA: TGTGCCTGGTCACAGACAGGCAATCAGCCCCAGCATTTT

V: TRBV18
size: once
D: TRBD1
J: TRBJ2-5
CDR3: CASSLRDSSSKETQYF
DNA: TGTGCCAGCTCACTCCGGGACAGTTCATCCAAAGAGACCCAGTACTTC

V: TRBV11-2
size: -
D: -
J: TRBJ2-7
CDR3: CASSFMAAYEQYF
DNA: TGTGCCAGCAGCTTTATGGCCGCCTACGAGCAGTACTTC

V: TRBV9
size: few
D: TRBD1
J: TRBJ1-1
CDR3: CASSVTGQATTEAFF
DNA: TGTGCCAGCAGCGTAACCGGACAGGCGACCACTGAAGCTTTCTTT

V: TRBV18
size: few
D: -
J: TRBJ1-1
CDR3: CASSPRGGGNTEAFF
DNA: TGTGCCAGCTCACCAAGAGGGGGGGGGAACACTGAAGCTTTCTTT

V: TRBV7-8
size: once
D: -
J: TRBJ2-7
CDR3: CASSLVQGTSYEQYF
DNA: TGTGCCAGCAGCTTAGTCCAGGGGACGTCCTACGAGCAGTACTTC

V: TRBV19
size: once
D: -
J: TRBJ1-1
CDR3: CASSIAWEDLNTEAFF
DNA: TGTGCCAGTAGTATAGCGTGGGAGGATTTGAACACTGAAGCTTTCTTT

V: TRBV18
size: -
D: TRBD1
J: TRBJ1-1
CDR3: CASGSGQGGSTEAFF
DNA: TGTGCCAGCGGGTCCGGACAGGGAGGGTCCACTGAAGCTTTCTTT

V: TRBV10-3
size: -
D: -
J: TRBJ1-1
CDR3: CAISEVRAENTEAFF
DNA: TGTGCCATCAGTGAGGTGAGGGCCGAGAACACTGAAGCTTTCTTT

V: TRBV6-5
size: -
D: -
J: TRBJ1-1
CDR3: CASSANRGGNTEAFF
DNA: TGTGCCAGCAGTGCCAACCGGGGGGGGAACACTGAAGCTTTCTTT

V: TRBV7-8
size: -
D: TRBD1
J: TRBJ2-4
CDR3: CASSSRRGAGQGIRAKNIQYF
DNA: TGTGCCAGCAGCTCACGAAGAGGCGCGGGACAGGGTATCAGGGCCAAAAACATTCAGTACTTC

V: TRBV18
size: few
D: -
J: TRBJ1-1
CDR3: CASSHRDTEAFF
DNA: TGTGCCAGCTCACACAGGGACACTGAAGCTTTCTTT